This T cell receptor beta chain was captured by sequencing in a study of cytomegalovirus exposure and HLA in healthy donors. Turning to the study itself: Among roughly 190 million T cells, an earlier analysis found 90 million to 130 million unique TCR beta sequences.

Primers for the PCR totalled 60 Vbeta and 13 Jbeta. Clones were sequenced by immunoSEQ multiplex PCR, and TCRdb holds only the in-frame ones, with some missing. The data show approximately 260,000 clones, about 83% seen once. CDR1 is SEHNR and CDR2 is FQNEAQ in the germline V gene (reference sequence). The germline V and J ends were trimmed by 5 bases and 8 bases, with 6 bases remaining between them. The CDR3 covers 11 residues. Regarding this clone: The antigen is unknown.

Donors consisted of healthy bone marrow donors. Whole-study results and caveats: 150 or so TCR beta chains were listed as cytomegalovirus-associated. DRB1 had the most TCR associations and HLA-C the fewest, a later analysis found, with rates varying by HLA locus.

Sequenced sample: PBMCs. The chain combines TRBV7-9 with TRBJ1-4; D unclear. The receptor's source is a woman in her 40s in good health and CMV-seropositive. DNA for the CDR3: TGTGCCAGCAGCCGAGGGGAAAAACTGTTTTTT. Its translation: CASSRGEKLFF.